A selection of T cell receptor beta chains follows, all from one sample in a study of shared clonotypes between healthy human individuals. The protocol was immunoSEQ multiplex PCR, while the TCRdb copy is restricted to in-frame clones and leaves out a portion. The sample lists about 580,000 clones, 95% to 98% occurring once. Sequenced material: naive CD8+ T cells sorted from blood. The receptors come from a man younger than 45 in good health. CDR3s include the opening cysteine and the closing phenylalanine or tryptophan. A D gene is named only where the DNA matches it firmly. Clone size is not always given. Where it is, it says once, few, many or a class for expanded clones.

clone_size: -
cdr3_length: 17
v_call: TRBV4-2
j_call: TRBJ1-5
d_call: -
cdr3_aa: CASSQVGTEGSRQPQHF
cdr3_nt: TGTGCCAGCAGCCAAGTTGGGACGGAGGGAAGTCGTCAGCCCCAGCATTTT

clone_size: -
cdr3_length: 11
v_call: TRBV29-1
j_call: TRBJ2-1
d_call: -
cdr3_aa: CSVSSYNEQFF
cdr3_nt: TGCAGCGTTAGCTCCTACAATGAGCAGTTCTTC

clone_size: -
cdr3_length: 16
v_call: TRBV7-9
j_call: TRBJ2-3
d_call: -
cdr3_aa: CASSSTTGQISSMPYF
cdr3_nt: TGTGCCAGCAGCTCAACGACAGGACAGATTAGTAGTATGCCGTATTTT

clone_size: -
cdr3_length: 9
v_call: TRBV7-9
j_call: TRBJ1-1
d_call: -
cdr3_aa: CASSSEAFF
cdr3_nt: TGTGCCAGCAGCAGTGAAGCTTTCTTT

clone_size: once
cdr3_length: 14
v_call: TRBV4-1
j_call: TRBJ2-7
d_call: -
cdr3_aa: CASSQGHAAYEQYF
cdr3_nt: TGCGCCAGCAGCCAAGGACACGCTGCCTACGAGCAGTACTTC

clone_size: -
cdr3_length: 15
v_call: TRBV23-1
j_call: TRBJ1-3
d_call: -
cdr3_aa: CASSQVVGIENTIYF
cdr3_nt: TGCGCCAGCAGTCAGGTAGTAGGCATAGAAAACACCATATATTTT

clone_size: -
cdr3_length: 15
v_call: TRBV30
j_call: TRBJ2-7
d_call: -
cdr3_aa: CAWTPMTGTSYEQYF
cdr3_nt: TGTGCCTGGACGCCCATGACAGGCACTTCCTACGAGCAGTACTTC

clone_size: once
cdr3_length: 15
v_call: TRBV29-1
j_call: TRBJ2-7
d_call: -
cdr3_aa: CSVEERGLDIYEQYF
cdr3_nt: TGCAGCGTTGAAGAGAGGGGCCTAGATATCTACGAGCAGTACTTC

clone_size: -
cdr3_length: 16
v_call: TRBV4-1
j_call: TRBJ1-1
d_call: -
cdr3_aa: CASSQAPGGEGTEAFF
cdr3_nt: TGCGCCAGCAGCCAAGCCCCCGGAGGGGAAGGGACTGAAGCTTTCTTT

clone_size: -
cdr3_length: 16
v_call: TRBV10-2
j_call: TRBJ1-2
d_call: TRBD1
cdr3_aa: CASSESGQGRIYGYTF
cdr3_nt: TGCGCCAGCAGTGAGTCCGGACAGGGACGAATCTATGGCTACACCTTC

clone_size: -
cdr3_length: 15
v_call: TRBV4-1
j_call: TRBJ1-5
d_call: TRBD1
cdr3_aa: CASSQGQGMSQPQHF
cdr3_nt: TGCGCCAGCAGCCAAGGACAGGGGATGAGTCAGCCCCAGCATTTT

clone_size: -
cdr3_length: 16
v_call: TRBV5-1
j_call: TRBJ2-2
d_call: -
cdr3_aa: CASSLVSGANTGELFF
cdr3_nt: TGCGCCAGCAGCTTGGTCTCCGGGGCTAACACCGGGGAGCTGTTTTTT

clone_size: -
cdr3_length: 16
v_call: TRBV7-3
j_call: TRBJ2-7
d_call: TRBD2
cdr3_aa: CASSLVSSGSSYEQYF
cdr3_nt: TGTGCCAGCAGCTTGGTTTCTAGCGGGAGCTCCTACGAGCAGTACTTC

clone_size: -
cdr3_length: 12
v_call: TRBV11-2
j_call: TRBJ2-1
d_call: -
cdr3_aa: CASSSRTNEQFF
cdr3_nt: TGTGCCAGCAGCTCCCGGACCAATGAGCAGTTCTTC

clone_size: -
cdr3_length: 14
v_call: TRBV27
j_call: TRBJ2-7
d_call: -
cdr3_aa: CASSLAGPTYEQYF
cdr3_nt: TGTGCCAGCAGTTTAGCGGGACCCACCTACGAGCAGTACTTC

clone_size: -
cdr3_length: 16
v_call: TRBV7-2
j_call: TRBJ2-3
d_call: TRBD2
cdr3_aa: CASSAGTSEVRDTQYF
cdr3_nt: TGTGCCAGCAGCGCCGGGACTAGCGAGGTTCGAGATACGCAGTATTTT

clone_size: -
cdr3_length: 11
v_call: TRBV20-1
j_call: TRBJ2-1
d_call: TRBD2
cdr3_aa: CSAAGDNEQFF
cdr3_nt: TGCAGTGCTGCGGGAGATAATGAGCAGTTCTTC

clone_size: -
cdr3_length: 16
v_call: TRBV14
j_call: TRBJ2-2
d_call: -
cdr3_aa: CASSQVTWGRTGELFF
cdr3_nt: TGTGCCAGCAGCCAAGTAACCTGGGGGAGGACCGGGGAGCTGTTTTTT

clone_size: -
cdr3_length: 16
v_call: TRBV15
j_call: TRBJ2-7
d_call: -
cdr3_aa: CAPPLINSRGKGEQYF
cdr3_nt: TGTGCCCCACCTCTTATAAATTCCCGGGGGAAGGGCGAGCAGTACTTC

clone_size: -
cdr3_length: 13
v_call: TRBV28
j_call: TRBJ2-2
d_call: -
cdr3_aa: CASSGSNTGELFF
cdr3_nt: TGTGCCAGCAGCGGATCGAACACCGGGGAGCTGTTTTTT

clone_size: -
cdr3_length: 11
v_call: TRBV7-9
j_call: TRBJ1-1
d_call: -
cdr3_aa: CASRRVTEAFF
cdr3_nt: TGTGCCAGCAGGAGGGTCACTGAAGCTTTCTTT

clone_size: -
cdr3_length: 15
v_call: TRBV2
j_call: TRBJ2-5
d_call: TRBD2
cdr3_aa: CASSGTSENQETQYF
cdr3_nt: TGTGCCAGCAGTGGGACTAGCGAAAACCAAGAGACCCAGTACTTC

clone_size: -
cdr3_length: 16
v_call: TRBV5-1
j_call: TRBJ2-7
d_call: TRBD1
cdr3_aa: CASSLGPDRDIYEQYF
cdr3_nt: TGCGCCAGCAGCTTGGGTCCAGACAGGGATATCTACGAGCAGTACTTC

clone_size: -
cdr3_length: 14
v_call: TRBV27
j_call: TRBJ2-7
d_call: TRBD1
cdr3_aa: CASSQAGTGVEQYF
cdr3_nt: TGTGCCAGCAGCCAAGCCGGGACAGGGGTCGAGCAGTACTTC

clone_size: -
cdr3_length: 14
v_call: TRBV19
j_call: TRBJ1-1
d_call: TRBD1
cdr3_aa: CASSPISGTGEPFF
cdr3_nt: TGTGCCAGTAGTCCCATATCCGGGACAGGGGAACCTTTCTTT

clone_size: -
cdr3_length: 16
v_call: TRBV5-1
j_call: TRBJ2-2
d_call: -
cdr3_aa: CASSFNSESYTGELFF
cdr3_nt: TGCGCCAGCAGCTTCAACAGCGAATCGTACACCGGGGAGCTGTTTTTT

clone_size: -
cdr3_length: 12
v_call: TRBV28
j_call: TRBJ2-7
d_call: -
cdr3_aa: CASSPKSYEQYF
cdr3_nt: TGTGCCAGCAGCCCTAAAAGTTACGAGCAGTACTTC

clone_size: once
cdr3_length: 13
v_call: TRBV6-5
j_call: TRBJ1-1
d_call: -
cdr3_aa: CASSYSLNTEAFF
cdr3_nt: TGTGCCAGCAGTTACAGCTTGAACACTGAAGCTTTCTTT

clone_size: -
cdr3_length: 16
v_call: TRBV6-6
j_call: TRBJ2-2
d_call: TRBD2
cdr3_aa: CASTSGRAFSTGELFF
cdr3_nt: TGTGCCAGCACCAGCGGGAGGGCCTTCTCCACCGGGGAGCTGTTTTTT

clone_size: -
cdr3_length: 12
v_call: TRBV2
j_call: TRBJ1-3
d_call: -
cdr3_aa: CAQAASGNTIYF
cdr3_nt: TGTGCTCAGGCAGCCTCTGGAAACACCATATATTTT

clone_size: -
cdr3_length: 13
v_call: TRBV29-1
j_call: TRBJ2-7
d_call: -
cdr3_aa: CSVEVAGSYEQYF
cdr3_nt: TGCAGCGTTGAAGTGGCAGGGTCCTACGAGCAGTACTTC

clone_size: -
cdr3_length: 17
v_call: TRBV5-1
j_call: TRBJ2-3
d_call: TRBD2
cdr3_aa: CASSLETGGRATDTQYF
cdr3_nt: TGCGCCAGCAGCTTGGAAACTGGCGGGAGGGCCACAGATACGCAGTATTTT

clone_size: -
cdr3_length: 20
v_call: TRBV4-2
j_call: TRBJ2-7
d_call: -
cdr3_aa: CASSQDHGSVVGTGSYEQYF
cdr3_nt: TGTGCCAGCAGCCAAGATCATGGTTCCGTCGTCGGCACAGGAAGCTACGAGCAGTACTTC

clone_size: -
cdr3_length: 13
v_call: TRBV27
j_call: TRBJ2-7
d_call: -
cdr3_aa: CASSHSSVYEQYF
cdr3_nt: TGTGCCAGCAGTCATTCTAGCGTCTACGAGCAGTACTTC

clone_size: -
cdr3_length: 15
v_call: TRBV11-2
j_call: TRBJ2-3
d_call: -
cdr3_aa: CASSLIGGPTDTQYF
cdr3_nt: TGTGCCAGCAGCTTAATAGGGGGTCCCACAGATACGCAGTATTTT

clone_size: -
cdr3_length: 13
v_call: TRBV5-5
j_call: TRBJ2-7
d_call: -
cdr3_aa: CASSFRISYEQYF
cdr3_nt: TGTGCCAGCAGCTTTCGGATCTCCTACGAGCAGTACTTC

clone_size: -
cdr3_length: 16
v_call: TRBV4-1
j_call: TRBJ2-7
d_call: TRBD1
cdr3_aa: CASSQEGQGAASEQYF
cdr3_nt: TGCGCCAGCAGCCAAGAGGGACAGGGGGCGGCGAGCGAGCAGTACTTC

clone_size: -
cdr3_length: 16
v_call: TRBV9
j_call: TRBJ2-1
d_call: -
cdr3_aa: CASSVGSAGTYNEQFF
cdr3_nt: TGTGCCAGCAGCGTAGGGTCGGCGGGCACTTACAATGAGCAGTTCTTC

clone_size: once
cdr3_length: 15
v_call: TRBV4-1
j_call: TRBJ2-7
d_call: TRBD2
cdr3_aa: CASSQDRLAGDEQYF
cdr3_nt: TGCGCCAGCAGCCAAGATAGGCTAGCGGGAGACGAGCAGTACTTC

clone_size: -
cdr3_length: 13
v_call: TRBV25-1
j_call: TRBJ2-7
d_call: -
cdr3_aa: CASSDRRQPEQYF
cdr3_nt: TGTGCCAGCAGTGACCGGCGACAGCCCGAGCAGTACTTC

clone_size: -
cdr3_length: 11
v_call: TRBV5-5
j_call: TRBJ2-7
d_call: -
cdr3_aa: CASSSGSEQYF
cdr3_nt: TGTGCCAGCAGCTCGGGGAGCGAGCAGTACTTC

clone_size: -
cdr3_length: 14
v_call: TRBV6-6
j_call: TRBJ1-1
d_call: -
cdr3_aa: CASSYTDSANEAFF
cdr3_nt: TGTGCCAGCAGTTACACTGACAGCGCTAATGAAGCTTTCTTT

clone_size: -
cdr3_length: 14
v_call: TRBV15
j_call: TRBJ2-3
d_call: TRBD2
cdr3_aa: CATSWLADPDTQYF
cdr3_nt: TGTGCCACCAGCTGGCTAGCGGATCCTGATACGCAGTATTTT

clone_size: -
cdr3_length: 14
v_call: TRBV5-6
j_call: TRBJ1-2
d_call: TRBD1
cdr3_aa: CASSRRGHEYGYTF
cdr3_nt: TGTGCCAGCAGCCGAAGGGGGCACGAATATGGCTACACCTTC

clone_size: once
cdr3_length: 12
v_call: TRBV10-2
j_call: TRBJ2-1
d_call: -
cdr3_aa: CASSAFMNEQFF
cdr3_nt: TGCGCCAGCAGTGCGTTTATGAATGAGCAGTTCTTC

clone_size: -
cdr3_length: 15
v_call: TRBV4-1
j_call: TRBJ2-7
d_call: TRBD1
cdr3_aa: CASSQPDRGASEQYF
cdr3_nt: TGCGCCAGCAGCCAACCGGACAGGGGGGCCTCCGAGCAGTACTTC

clone_size: -
cdr3_length: 12
v_call: TRBV7-9
j_call: TRBJ2-2
d_call: -
cdr3_aa: CASSIGLMELFF
cdr3_nt: TGTGCCAGCAGCATAGGATTAATGGAGCTGTTTTTT

clone_size: -
cdr3_length: 18
v_call: TRBV9
j_call: TRBJ2-2
d_call: TRBD2
cdr3_aa: CASSVGNREGFFTGELFF
cdr3_nt: TGTGCCAGCAGCGTTGGCAACCGGGAGGGATTTTTCACCGGGGAGCTGTTTTTT

clone_size: -
cdr3_length: 13
v_call: TRBV5-1
j_call: TRBJ2-4
d_call: -
cdr3_aa: CASSLTGSNIQYF
cdr3_nt: TGCGCCAGCAGCTTGACCGGGAGTAACATTCAGTACTTC